These T cell receptor beta chains were read from a single sample in a study of T cells in Graves' hyperthyroidism and ophthalmopathy. TCRdb re-called the multiplex PCR reads with MiXCR, one entry per CDR3 protein. The profile shows under 550,000 distinct CDR3 sequences, roughly an eighth of them singletons. Sequenced: blood. The receptors come from a young woman with Graves' hyperthyroidism. The conserved cysteine and the conserved F or W are not part of the CDR3 here.

v_call	j_call	cdr3_aa
TRBV10-3	TRBJ2-5	AIGRQTEETQY
TRBV6-1	TRBJ1-5	ASSQQGAGQPQH
TRBV6-2/TRBV6-3	TRBJ2-5	ASSSGLAGQETQY
TRBV6-1	TRBJ2-3	AVLVADTQY
TRBV7-8	TRBJ2-2	ASIRLAGGSGELF
TRBV6-1	TRBJ2-1	ASSEGTRNYNEQF
TRBV11-1	TRBJ2-2	ASTPGNSPLWTGELF
TRBV6-1	TRBJ2-6	ASSKTRRGSGANVLT
TRBV6-2/TRBV6-3	TRBJ2-7	ASSYWDPAGYEQY
TRBV6-2/TRBV6-3	TRBJ2-1	ASSSRRNSYNEQF
TRBV20-1	TRBJ2-1	SATTVSGSHNEQF
TRBV7-2	TRBJ2-7	ASSLELTAPEQY
TRBV28	TRBJ2-7	ASSFPQGQFYEQY
TRBV30	TRBJ2-7	AWSGDHMGGEQY
TRBV28	TRBJ1-1	ASSPGIRYGHTEAF
TRBV6-1	TRBJ2-7	ASTEAGLGRSPYEQY
TRBV27	TRBJ2-7	ASSLGMGASYEQY
TRBV11-2	TRBJ1-5	ASSPEGAGQPQH
TRBV28	TRBJ2-7	ASSTPMDRAYEQY
TRBV7-2	TRBJ2-1	ATRPGRSSYNEQF
TRBV27	TRBJ2-1	ASSLDRASYNEQF
TRBV3-1	TRBJ2-7	ASSQAPFGLGPYEQY
TRBV6-1	TRBJ2-7	ASGTGGPAYEQY
TRBV5-1	TRBJ1-2	ASSWTQGAAYGYT
TRBV27	TRBJ2-1	ASSLSGSYNEQF
TRBV30	TRBJ1-5	AWSPGVSNQPQH
TRBV12-3/TRBV12-4	TRBJ2-7	ASSLTGEKQY
TRBV6-1	TRBJ2-1	ASSLRESYNEQF
TRBV6-5	TRBJ1-1	ASGYIGGNTEAF
TRBV28	TRBJ1-1	ASSFTYTLNTEAF
TRBV4-3	TRBJ2-1	ASSLPGHGFYNEQF
TRBV2	TRBJ2-7	ASSELAGQGYEQY
TRBV6-2/TRBV6-3	TRBJ1-4	ASSYPTNEKLF
TRBV28	TRBJ2-1	ASSPGDRVRGDEQF
TRBV6-1	TRBJ1-6	ASSRRTDTDSPLH
TRBV20-1	TRBJ2-7	SARDQGGVAYEQY
TRBV7-2	TRBJ2-2	ASSLVPGGTGELF
TRBV7-2	TRBJ1-2	ASSPKAGTGIYGYT
TRBV27	TRBJ2-7	ASSHRTAPYEQY
TRBV27	TRBJ1-5	ASSDRGLNQPQH
TRBV20-1	TRBJ2-1	SASLLGSYNEQF
TRBV19	TRBJ2-3	ASSSLTGEDDTQY
TRBV3-1	TRBJ2-7	ASSQGLVRGFEQY
TRBV12-3/TRBV12-4	TRBJ2-1	ASSLGGPNNEQF
TRBV6-1	TRBJ2-7	ASSLDRAREQY
TRBV5-1	TRBJ1-3	ASSQDAGGSNTIY
TRBV7-9	TRBJ1-4	ASSFPLTGTGTGGGEKLF
TRBV6-9	TRBJ1-6	ASSYVGNLPLH